The 32 T cell receptor beta chains in this list originate from one sample, sequenced in a study of beta chain features in type 1 diabetes. cDNA synthesis used the whole RNA isolate, giving expressed TCRB sequences. Libraries were prepared by immunoSEQ multiplex PCR; TCRdb keeps only in-frame clonotypes and omits some of them. Of hundreds of thousands of clones listed, over 12% are singletons. Broader study findings: Shortening that was moderate but significant affected the TCRB CDR3s of Type 1 diabetes patients in all four CD4+ subsets.

The antigens these receptors bind are not known. Sequencing was carried out using naive CD4+ T cells from blood. These receptors all come from a man aged 18 to 29 with type 1 diabetes.

The chain combines TRBV23-1 with TRBJ2-1; TRBD2 matches 10 bases. TRBV23-1 is placed among ORFs of uncertain function. The V gene end was trimmed by 2 bases and the J gene end by 0 bases; junction bases not matched to a gene: 10. This CDR3 comprises 19 residues. CDR3 sequence: CASSQLGTSAPGSYNEQFF. The CDR3 nucleotides are TGCGCCAGCAGTCAACTTGGGACTAGCGCGCCCGGCTCCTACAATGAGCAGTTCTTC.

In this sample, this clone turned up a few times. CDR3 DNA sequence: TGTGCCAGCAGCTTATTCCGTAGCGGGGAGGGGTACGAGCAGTACTTC. Translated: CASSLFRSGEGYEQYF. The V and J genes are TRBV7-2 and TRBJ2-7; TRBD2 agrees at 8 bases. CDR1 is SGHTA and CDR2 is FQGNSA in the germline V gene. The V segment lost 2 bases and the J segment 4 bases; nucleotides outside the gene matches: 10. The CDR3 extends over 16 amino acids.

The V and J genes are TRBV30 and TRBJ2-1; weak D call: TRBD1 (7 bases). CDR3 length equals 13 residues. CDR1 GTSNPN and CDR2 SVGIG come from the germline V gene (reference sequence). The germline V and J ends were trimmed by 5 bases and 9 bases, with 17 bases remaining between them. The CDR3, as DNA: TGTGCCTGGTCCCCCAGGGGGGCGGGTGAGCAGTTCTTC. Translating gives CAWSPRGAGEQFF. Variable domain in full (rest from reference TRBV30 and TRBJ2-1): SQTIHQWPATLVQPVGSPLSLECTVEGTSNPNLYWYRQAAGRGLQLLFYSVGIGQISSEVPQNLSASRPQDRQFILSSKKLLLSDSGFYLCAWSPRGAGEQFFGPGTRLTVL.

There are a few counts of this clone. The chain couples TRBV6-6 to TRBJ1-5, with D unresolved. Trimming left V 4 bases short and J 0 bases short, with 4 bases between. CDR1 is MNHNY and CDR2 is SVGAGI in the germline V gene (reference sequence). The CDR3 spans 13 residues. Written as DNA, the CDR3 is TGTGCCAGCAGTTTGGGTAGCAATCAGCCCCAGCATTTT. This gives the protein CASSLGSNQPQHF.

This clone has a handful of counts. V and J are TRBV5-1 and TRBJ2-5, with 7 nucleotides matching TRBD2. CDR3 length: 15 residues. Germline-derived CDR1 and CDR2 are SGHRS and YFSETQ. Trimming took 4 bases from V and 4 from J; bases not matched to a gene: 10. CDR3 sequence (DNA): TGCGCCAGCAGCAGTTCTAGCGGAGGCCGAGAGACCCAGTACTTC. It codes for CASSSSSGGRETQYF. The whole variable domain, filled in from reference TRBV5-1 and TRBJ2-5, reads KAGVTQTPRYLIKTRGQQVTLSCSPISGHRSVSWYQQTPGQGLQFLFEYFSETQRNKGNFPGRFSGRQFSNSRSEMNVSTLELGDSALYLCASSSSSGGRETQYFGPGTRLLVL.

The chain is built from TRBV14 and TRBJ1-4, with D perhaps matching TRBD1 (5 bases). The germline V gene has CDR1 SGHDN and CDR2 FVKESK. CDR3 length: 13 residues. Deletions cut 4 bases from V and 8 bases from J, with 11 bases between. The DNA of the CDR3 is TGTGCCAGCAGCCTAGGGGCGGTGGAAAAACTGTTTTTT. Translation: CASSLGAVEKLFF. Using reference TRBV14 and TRBJ1-4 for the parts outside the CDR3, the full variable domain is EAGVTQFPSHSVIEKGQTVTLRCDPISGHDNLYWYRRVMGKEIKFLLHFVKESKQDESGMPNNRFLAERTGGTYSTLKVQPAELEDSGVYFCASSLGAVEKLFFGSGTQLSVL.

In this sample, this clone turned up a few times. The chain couples TRBV30 to TRBJ2-1; TRBD1 agrees at 9 bases. V shed 5 bases and J 5 bases; nucleotides not matched to a gene: 7. Germline values: CDR1 GTSNPN, CDR2 SVGIG (reference sequence). The CDR3 loop spans 14 amino acids. CDR3 sequence reads: CAWEGQGRDNEQFF. CDR3 bases: TGTGCCTGGGAAGGACAGGGGCGGGACAATGAGCAGTTCTTC. Full variable domain (remainder filled in from reference TRBV30 and TRBJ2-1): SQTIHQWPATLVQPVGSPLSLECTVEGTSNPNLYWYRQAAGRGLQLLFYSVGIGQISSEVPQNLSASRPQDRQFILSSKKLLLSDSGFYLCAWEGQGRDNEQFFGPGTRLTVL.

The V and J genes are TRBV4-1 and TRBJ1-1; D possibly corresponds to TRBD1 (6 bases). This CDR3 region has 14 residues. Germline values: CDR1 MGHRA, CDR2 YSYEKL. Trimming left V 0 bases short and J 5 bases short, with 10 bases between. The CDR3 region is CASSQEGGLTEAFF. CDR3 in DNA: TGCGCCAGCAGCCAAGAAGGGGGGCTAACTGAAGCTTTCTTT.

V and J are TRBV7-9 and TRBJ2-7; 10 bases align to TRBD2. CDR3 size: 15 residues. Trimming cost V 6 bases and J 3 bases; bases outside gene matches: 8. Germline lookup yields CDR1 SEHNR and CDR2 FQNEAQ (reference sequence). The CDR3 region has the DNA TGTGCCAGCAGTCTTACTAGCGGGATGGACTACGAGCAGTACTTC. This codes for CASSLTSGMDYEQYF.

A few counts support this clone. The gene calls are TRBV10-3 and TRBJ2-7; 15 bases are shared with TRBD2. CDR1 is ENHRY and CDR2 is SYGVKD in the germline V gene. The CDR3 spans 15 residues. J was trimmed by 10 bases and V by 2 bases; bases with no gene match: 6. CDR3 sequence reads: CAISEGGLAGGDQYF. CDR3 nucleotides: TGTGCCATCAGTGAGGGTGGACTAGCGGGAGGGGATCAGTACTTC.

This clone was seen more than once but under ten times. The V and J genes are TRBV5-6 and TRBJ2-1; no clear D gene. This CDR3 contains 12 residues. Germline V lookup: CDR1 SGHDT, CDR2 YYEEEE. V lost 0 bases and J lost 7, with 5 bases in between. The CDR3 bases are TGTGCCAGCAGCTTGGAAGGTAATGAGCAGTTCTTC. It translates to CASSLEGNEQFF.

This clone has a handful of counts. The rearrangement joins TRBV2 to TRBJ2-5, with D perhaps matching TRBD1 (6 bases). V was clipped by 5 bases and J by 1 base, with 8 bases between them. The CDR3 sequence is 13 residues long. Germline V gene lookup returns CDR1 SNHLY and CDR2 FYNNEI. CDR3 DNA sequence: TGTGCCAGCAGTTTGGACAGCCAAGAGACCCAGTACTTC. It is translated as CASSLDSQETQYF.

There are a few counts of this clone. J is TRBJ2-3 and V is TRBV30; D unclear. CDR1 is GTSNPN and CDR2 is SVGIG in the germline V gene (reference sequence). The V and J ends lost 3 bases and 6 bases respectively, with 7 bases between them. The CDR3 consists of 11 residues. The CDR3 here is CAWRVLDTQYF. The CDR3 DNA is TGTGCCTGGAGGGTATTGGATACGCAGTATTTT.

As DNA, the CDR3 is TGTGCCTGGGGTCCGATGAGGCGAGGGGAGACCCAGTACTTC. Encoded protein: CAWGPMRRGETQYF. The chain links TRBV30 to TRBJ2-5, with a tentative D call TRBD2 (5 bases). The CDR3 covers 14 residues. The V and J ends lost 5 bases and 5 bases respectively, with 18 bases between them. From germline, CDR1 is GTSNPN and CDR2 SVGIG (reference sequence).

This clone was seen a handful of times. The CDR3 loop reads CASSLGLSEETQYF. The CDR3 region has the DNA TGTGCCAGCAGCTTAGGACTGAGCGAAGAGACCCAGTACTTC. J is TRBJ2-5 and V is TRBV7-3, with D possibly TRBD2 on 5 matching bases. The germline V gene has CDR1 SGHTA and CDR2 FQGTGA. The CDR3 totals 14 residues. V was shortened by 2 bases and J by 3 bases, with 10 bases between the two germline ends.

In this sample, this clone turned up a few times. The rearrangement joins TRBV19 to TRBJ2-1; TRBD2 matches at 11 bases. CDR3 length equals 16 residues. Germline V CDR1 and CDR2: LNHDA, SQIVND (reference sequence). J lost 3 bases, V lost 3 bases, and 4 bases had no gene match. CDR3 sequence (DNA): TGTGCCAGTAGTATCCTAGCGGGAGGTATCTACAATGAGCAGTTCTTC. Its protein is CASSILAGGIYNEQFF.

V usage is TRBV6-5 and J usage is TRBJ1-3; no clear D gene. Germline V CDR1 and CDR2: MNHEY, SVGAGI. Trimming stripped 3 bases from V and 2 bases from J, with 14 bases between. The length of the CDR3 is 16 residues. CDR3 DNA: TGTGCCAGCAGTTATTCCCAGCTTAGCGCTGGAAACACCATATATTTT. It translates to CASSYSQLSAGNTIYF.

A few counts support this clone. The CDR3 region has the DNA TGTGCCATCAGTGAGCGTGGGCAGGGGGACTATGGCTACACCTTC. This encodes CAISERGQGDYGYTF. This rearrangement joins TRBV10-3 to TRBJ1-2, with 7 bases aligning to TRBD1. This CDR3 has 15 residues. Germline V gives CDR1 ENHRY, CDR2 SYGVKD. Unmatched junction bases numbered 6, after V lost 2 bases and J lost 3 bases.

To note about this clone: Distinct nucleotide sequences in the sample also encode this CDR3. The chain uses TRBV30 and TRBJ1-2; D remains unclear. The CDR3 consists of 12 residues. From germline, CDR1 is GTSNPN and CDR2 SVGIG (reference sequence). Trimming removed 0 bases at V and 5 bases at J, with 7 bases between. The CDR3 DNA follows: TGTGCCTGGAGTGTACAAGGTTATGGCTACACCTTC. Translating it yields CAWSVQGYGYTF.

Note on this clone: Other DNA variants within this sample encode the same CDR3. V is TRBV28 and J is TRBJ2-2; D might be TRBD2 (6 bases). Trimming took 2 bases from V and 0 from J, leaving 7 bases between them. Germline V gene lookup returns CDR1 MDHEN and CDR2 SYDVKM. This CDR3 is built from 15 residues. CDR3 DNA: TGTGCCAGCAGTTTAGGGGGGACGAACACCGGGGAGCTGTTTTTT. This sequence encodes CASSLGGTNTGELFF.

The CDR3 spells CASSLASGRQETQYF. The CDR3 nucleotides are TGTGCCAGCAGTTTGGCTAGCGGACGGCAAGAGACCCAGTACTTC. The rearrangement joins TRBV2 to TRBJ2-5; 7 positions match TRBD2. Trimming took 5 bases from V and 2 from J; bases not matched to a gene: 8. Germline assignment: CDR1 SNHLY and CDR2 FYNNEI. The CDR3 is 15 residues long.

The chain couples TRBV28 to TRBJ2-7, with 7 bases that match TRBD1. Germline CDR1 and CDR2: MDHEN and SYDVKM. There are 15 residues in the CDR3. V lost 4 bases, J lost 2 bases, and 8 bases stayed unmatched. The CDR3 DNA reads as TGTGCCAGCAGTTCCCCAGGGGGAGAGACCTACGAGCAGTACTTC. This sequence encodes CASSSPGGETYEQYF.

This chain links TRBV30 with TRBJ2-7; the D call may be TRBD1 or TRBD2 (5 bases each). Deletions cut 0 bases from V and 3 bases from J, with 18 bases between. The CDR3 runs 16 residues. Germline V gives CDR1 GTSNPN, CDR2 SVGIG (reference sequence). CDR3 amino acids: CAWSVLGSMGRYEQYF. CDR3 sequence (DNA): TGTGCCTGGAGTGTACTGGGGTCGATGGGACGCTACGAGCAGTACTTC.

V usage is TRBV6-5 and J usage is TRBJ1-2; 7 bases match TRBD1. CDR1 and CDR2 from the germline V gene are MNHEY and SVGAGI. The V gene end was trimmed by 5 bases and the J gene end by 4 bases; junction bases not matched to a gene: 7. The CDR3 covers 14 residues. CDR3 DNA sequence: TGTGCCAGCAGTCACAGGGGTATTGGCTATGGCTACACCTTC. Translated: CASSHRGIGYGYTF.

This clone occurred a few times. The junction shows a germline mismatch at one end, possibly a read error. The chain couples TRBV15 to TRBJ1-3; 9 nucleotides match TRBD1. The CDR3 runs to 12 residues. Germline CDR1 reads LNHNV; CDR2 reads YYDKDF (reference sequence). CDR3 bases: TGTGCCACCAGCAGCTTACAGGGGGCGAGAGATTTT. The encoded protein is CATSSLQGARDF.

This chain links TRBV30 with TRBJ2-6; D is ambiguous. The CDR3 loop spans 15 amino acids. Trimming shortened V by 3 bases and J by 2 bases, and 11 bases separated the two germline ends. Germline assignment: CDR1 GTSNPN and CDR2 SVGIG (reference sequence). CDR3 sequence: CAWSPRAAGANVLTF. The CDR3 DNA reads TGTGCCTGGAGCCCTCGGGCGGCTGGGGCCAACGTCCTGACTTTC.

The V and J genes are TRBV30 and TRBJ2-5, with D hard to call. Per the germline V gene, CDR1 is GTSNPN and CDR2 is SVGIG (reference sequence). V lost 2 bases and J 5 bases, leaving 18 bases between the germline ends. This CDR3 region has 15 residues. CDR3 loop: CAWSPIHSRSETQYF. The CDR3 region has the DNA TGTGCCTGGAGTCCCATACACAGCCGGTCCGAGACCCAGTACTTC.

The chain combines TRBV5-1 with TRBJ2-2, with 9 bases that match TRBD1. The germline V gene has CDR1 SGHRS and CDR2 YFSETQ. CDR3 length: 16 amino acids. Trimming took 4 bases from V and 3 from J; bases not matched to a gene: 7. CDR3 DNA: TGCGCCAGCAGCCGGTGGACAGGGGACCACACCGGGGAGCTGTTTTTT. It codes for CASSRWTGDHTGELFF.

This clone has more than one count but fewer than ten. The chain carries TRBV9 and TRBJ2-3, with 9 bases matching TRBD2. The ends lost 4 bases at V and 1 base at J; junction bases unmatched: 4. The CDR3 extends over 15 amino acids. CDR1 and CDR2 (germline): SGDLS, YYNGEE. Here the CDR3 reads CASSSIAGGTDTQYF. DNA of the CDR3: TGTGCCAGCAGCTCCATAGCGGGGGGCACAGATACGCAGTATTTT. The full variable domain, completed using reference TRBV9 and TRBJ2-3, is DSGVTQTPKHLITATGQRVTLRCSPRSGDLSVYWYQQSLDQGLQFLIQYYNGEERAKGNILERFSAQQFPDLHSELNLSSLELGDSALYFCASSSIAGGTDTQYFGPGTRLTVL.

The V and J genes are TRBV6-1 and TRBJ2-1, with 7 bases identical to TRBD2. The junction had 6 bases not matched to a gene; V was cut back by 6 bases and J by 7 bases. CDR3 length: 13 amino acids. The germline V gene has CDR1 MNHNS and CDR2 SASEGT. The CDR3 reads CASRLASGNEQFF. CDR3 bases: TGTGCCAGCAGACTAGCGTCGGGGAATGAGCAGTTCTTC.

The chain joins TRBV30 to TRBJ2-7; 13 positions match TRBD2. V was pared by 8 bases and J by 2 bases, with 6 bases of the junction left unmatched. The germline V gene has CDR1 GTSNPN and CDR2 SVGIG (reference sequence). CDR3 length: 14 residues. DNA for the CDR3: TGTGCCCGGGCCGGGACTAGCGGGACCTACGAGCAGTACTTC. As protein: CARAGTSGTYEQYF.

This chain joins TRBV7-9 and TRBJ2-3; 10 bases match TRBD2. The CDR3 sequence is 16 residues long. Per germline, CDR1 SEHNR and CDR2 FQNEAQ (reference sequence). The trim removed 5 bases at V and 4 bases at J, leaving 9 bases unmatched. The DNA for the CDR3 is TGTGCCAGCAGCCTGTTAGCGGGAGGAGGCGCAGATACGCAGTATTTT. This gives the protein CASSLLAGGGADTQYF.